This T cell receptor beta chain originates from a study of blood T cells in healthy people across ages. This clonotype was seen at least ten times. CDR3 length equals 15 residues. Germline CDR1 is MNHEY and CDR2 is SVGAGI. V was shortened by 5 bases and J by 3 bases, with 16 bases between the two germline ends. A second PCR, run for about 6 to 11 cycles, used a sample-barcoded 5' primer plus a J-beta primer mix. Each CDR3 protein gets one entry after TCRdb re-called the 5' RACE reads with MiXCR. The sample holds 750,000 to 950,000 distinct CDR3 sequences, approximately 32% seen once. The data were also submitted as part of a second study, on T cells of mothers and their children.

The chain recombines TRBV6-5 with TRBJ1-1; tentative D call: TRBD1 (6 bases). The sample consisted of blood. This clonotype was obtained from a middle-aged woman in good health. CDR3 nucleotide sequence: TGTGCCAGCAGTGATTCGGGACACTGGGACACTGAAGCTTTCTTT. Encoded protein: CASSDSGHWDTEAFF.